The present entry profiles one TCR beta chain with its context. Antigen unknown. On sorted subsets, replicate PCRs used about 200 ng DNA, or 25,000 to 35,000 T cell genomes. Some clones are missing from TCRdb's copy, which holds only in-frame ones; the method was immunoSEQ multiplex PCR. Of approximately 500,000 clones in the sample, almost 97% were seen once. Investigators divided CD4+ cells into CD45RA+ naive and CD45RA-negative memory subsets. Between the trimmed V and J ends, which lost 6 bases and 3 bases, there was a span of 11 bases. The V gene's germline CDR1 is MNHEY and CDR2 SMNVEV (reference sequence). The CDR3 extends over 14 amino acids. The data derive from a study of shared clonotypes between healthy human individuals. On the study more broadly: The donor group consisted of a couple of women and three men, aged 18 to 49.

Study outcomes and limitations: For naive CD4 cells, roughly 4.8% of clonotypes were shared across four donors.

The source is a young woman in good health. The rearrangement joins TRBV27 to TRBJ1-4; D might be TRBD1 (6 bases). The sequenced sample consisted of naive CD4+ T cells sorted from blood. Subset given: CD45RA+ positively selected. CDR3 region: CASSSQGSNEKLFF. CDR3 bases: TGTGCCAGCAGCTCCCAGGGGTCTAATGAAAAACTGTTTTTT.